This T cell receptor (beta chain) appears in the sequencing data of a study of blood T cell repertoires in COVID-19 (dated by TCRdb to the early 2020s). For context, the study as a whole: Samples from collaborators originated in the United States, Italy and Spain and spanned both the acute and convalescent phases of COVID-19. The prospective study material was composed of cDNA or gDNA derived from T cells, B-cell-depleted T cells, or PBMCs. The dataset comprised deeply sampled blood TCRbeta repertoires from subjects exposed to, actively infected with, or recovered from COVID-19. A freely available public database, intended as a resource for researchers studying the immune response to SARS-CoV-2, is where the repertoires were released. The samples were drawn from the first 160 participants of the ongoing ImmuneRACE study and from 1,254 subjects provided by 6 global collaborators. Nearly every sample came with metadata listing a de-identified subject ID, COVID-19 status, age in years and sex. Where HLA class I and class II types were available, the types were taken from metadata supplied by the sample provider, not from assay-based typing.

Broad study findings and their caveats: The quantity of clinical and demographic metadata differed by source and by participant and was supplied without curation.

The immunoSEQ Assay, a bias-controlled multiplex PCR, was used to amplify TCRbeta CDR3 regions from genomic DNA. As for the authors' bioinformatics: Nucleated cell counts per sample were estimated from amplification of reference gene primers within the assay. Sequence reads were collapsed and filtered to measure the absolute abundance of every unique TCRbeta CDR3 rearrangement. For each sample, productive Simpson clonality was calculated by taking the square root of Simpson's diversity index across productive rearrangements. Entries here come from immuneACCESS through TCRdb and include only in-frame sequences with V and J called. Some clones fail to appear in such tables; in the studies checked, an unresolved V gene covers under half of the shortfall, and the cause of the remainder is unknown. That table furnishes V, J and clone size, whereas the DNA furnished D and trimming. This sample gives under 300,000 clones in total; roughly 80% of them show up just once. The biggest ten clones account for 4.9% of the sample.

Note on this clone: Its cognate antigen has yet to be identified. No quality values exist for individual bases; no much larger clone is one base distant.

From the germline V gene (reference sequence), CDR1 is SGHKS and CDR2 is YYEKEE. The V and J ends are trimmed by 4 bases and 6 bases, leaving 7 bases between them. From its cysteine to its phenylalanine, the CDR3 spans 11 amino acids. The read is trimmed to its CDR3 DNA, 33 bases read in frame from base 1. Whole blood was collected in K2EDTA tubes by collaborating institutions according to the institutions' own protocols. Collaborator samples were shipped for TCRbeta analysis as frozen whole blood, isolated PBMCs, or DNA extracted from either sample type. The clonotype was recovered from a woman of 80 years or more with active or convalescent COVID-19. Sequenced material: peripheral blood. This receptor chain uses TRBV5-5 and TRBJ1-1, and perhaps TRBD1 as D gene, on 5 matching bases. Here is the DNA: TGTGCCAGCAGCCGGGACTCTGAAGCTTTCTTT. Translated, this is CASSRDSEAFF.